This TCR beta chain stems from a study of T cell responses to AZD1222 COVID-19 vaccine. Clones were sequenced by immunoSEQ multiplex PCR, and TCRdb holds only the in-frame ones, with some missing. The data show approximately 140,000 clones, with 91% seen just once and 1.4% held by the top ten. This CDR3 is built from 14 residues. Trimming left V 0 bases short and J 8 bases short, with 10 bases between. Germline loops: CDR1 LGHNA, CDR2 YNFKEQ. The source material was peripheral blood, sampled on day 0 of AZD1222 vaccination. This chain connects TRBV4-2 to TRBJ1-4; D remains ambiguous. The TCR originated in an adult in good health. The CDR3 nucleotides read TGTGCCAGCAGCCAAGATCCCCTTTCGGAAAAACTGTTTTTT. Translating it yields CASSQDPLSEKLFF.